This TCR beta chain emerged from a study of cytomegalovirus exposure and HLA in healthy donors. Study results and caveats: Specific recognition of CMV antigens was confirmed in vitro for three chains (all CMV-associated). In a later analysis, first-cohort TCR clusters were found to tend to co-occur in the 120 or so validation repertoires.

About this clone: Its target is not known.

TCRdb's copy holds only in-frame clones and misses some; the assay was immunoSEQ multiplex PCR. The top ten hold roughly 13% of the sample, which has a few hundred thousand clones, around four fifths seen once. CDR3 length: 15 residues. Germline loops: CDR1 SEHNR, CDR2 FQNEAQ (reference sequence). V shed 2 bases and J 4 bases; nucleotides not matched to a gene: 7. This TCR derives from a woman in her 30s in good health and CMV-seropositive. The sample consisted of PBMCs. J is TRBJ1-2 and V is TRBV7-9; 7 nucleotides match TRBD1. The DNA of the CDR3 is TGTGCCAGCAGCTTAATAACCGGGACAGCCTATGGCTACACCTTC. Amino acid sequence: CASSLITGTAYGYTF.